The present T cell receptor beta chain was sequenced within a study of blood T cell repertoires in COVID-19. At the level of the study: Sites across the United States, Italy and Spain contributed samples from acute and convalescent COVID-19.

Each participant's cohort was designated according to participant-reported clinical history. J was trimmed by 1 base and V by 2 bases; bases with no gene match: 10. CDR3 length equals 17 residues. Germline V gene sequence: CDR1 GTSNPN, CDR2 SVGIG (reference sequence). Produced via immunoSEQ multiplex PCR; TCRdb's table is partial and in-frame only. This table has roughly 200,000 clones, approximately 90% appearing once. The clonotype was recovered from a man aged 25-45 years who had recovered from COVID-19. The sample taken for sequencing was PBMCs or T cells enriched from blood (not recorded which). The chain couples TRBV30 to TRBJ2-2; 7 nucleotides align to TRBD1. The CDR3 is CAWSRIRTGKNTGELFF. The CDR3 DNA reads TGTGCCTGGAGTCGGATTAGGACAGGCAAGAACACCGGGGAGCTGTTTTTT.